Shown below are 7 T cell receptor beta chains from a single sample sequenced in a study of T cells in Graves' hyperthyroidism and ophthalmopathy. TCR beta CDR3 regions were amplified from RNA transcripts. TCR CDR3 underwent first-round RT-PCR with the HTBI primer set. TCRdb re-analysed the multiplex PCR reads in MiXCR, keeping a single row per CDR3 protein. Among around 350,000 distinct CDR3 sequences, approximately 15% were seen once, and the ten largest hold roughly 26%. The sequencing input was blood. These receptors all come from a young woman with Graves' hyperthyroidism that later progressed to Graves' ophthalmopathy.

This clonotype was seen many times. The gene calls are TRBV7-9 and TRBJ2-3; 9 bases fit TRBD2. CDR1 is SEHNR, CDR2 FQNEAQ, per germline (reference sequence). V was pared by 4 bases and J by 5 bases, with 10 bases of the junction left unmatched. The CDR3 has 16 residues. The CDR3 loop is CASSSSGGRAQDTQYF. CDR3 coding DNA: TGTGCCAGCAGCTCGAGTGGCGGGAGGGCCCAAGATACGCAGTATTTT.

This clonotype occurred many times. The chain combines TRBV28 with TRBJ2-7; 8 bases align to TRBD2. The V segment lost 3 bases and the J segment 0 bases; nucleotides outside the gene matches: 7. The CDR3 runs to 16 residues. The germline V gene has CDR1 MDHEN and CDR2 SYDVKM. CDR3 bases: TGTGCCAGCAGTTTCCTCCGGAGCGGGAGCTCCTACGAGCAGTACTTC. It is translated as CASSFLRSGSSYEQYF.

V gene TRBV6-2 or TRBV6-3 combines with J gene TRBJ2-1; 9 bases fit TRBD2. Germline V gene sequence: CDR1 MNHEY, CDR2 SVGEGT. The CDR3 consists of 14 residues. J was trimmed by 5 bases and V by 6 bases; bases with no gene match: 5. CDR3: CASSISGSDNEQFF. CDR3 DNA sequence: TGTGCCAGCAGCATTAGCGGGAGTGACAATGAGCAGTTCTTC.

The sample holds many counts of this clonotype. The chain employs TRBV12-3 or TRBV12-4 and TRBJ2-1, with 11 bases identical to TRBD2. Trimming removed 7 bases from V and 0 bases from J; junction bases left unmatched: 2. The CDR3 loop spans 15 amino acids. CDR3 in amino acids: CASIGLAGSYNEQFF. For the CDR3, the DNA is TGTGCCAGCATTGGACTAGCGGGCTCCTACAATGAGCAGTTCTTC.

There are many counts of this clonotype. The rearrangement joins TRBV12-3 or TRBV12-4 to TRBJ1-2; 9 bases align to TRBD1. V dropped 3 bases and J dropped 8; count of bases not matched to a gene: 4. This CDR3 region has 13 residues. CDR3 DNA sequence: TGTGCCAGCAGTTTCACAGGGGGCAGCGGCTACACCTTC. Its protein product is CASSFTGGSGYTF.

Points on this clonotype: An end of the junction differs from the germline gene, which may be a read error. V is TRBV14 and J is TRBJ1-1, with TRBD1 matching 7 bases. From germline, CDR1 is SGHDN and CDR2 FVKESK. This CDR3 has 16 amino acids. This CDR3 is CASSQESTGAGAEALF. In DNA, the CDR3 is TGTGCCAGCAGCCAAGAATCAACAGGGGCGGGCGCTGAAGCTCTCTTT.

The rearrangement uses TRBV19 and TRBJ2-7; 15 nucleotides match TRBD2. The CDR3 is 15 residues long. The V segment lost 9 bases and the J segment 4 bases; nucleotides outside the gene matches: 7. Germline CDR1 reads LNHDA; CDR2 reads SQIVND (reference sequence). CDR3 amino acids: CASGLAGGPRYEQYF. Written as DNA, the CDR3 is TGTGCCAGCGGACTAGCGGGAGGGCCTAGGTACGAGCAGTACTTC.